The clone carrying this T cell receptor beta chain was counted between two and nine times. TCRdb re-derived calls from the RT-PCR reads in MiXCR, one entry per CDR3 protein. The table records 600,000 to 850,000 distinct CDR3 sequences, around 13% of them present only once. The record originates from a study of response to subunit inactivated influenza vaccine. Germline V gene lookup returns CDR1 DFQATT and CDR2 SNEGSKA (reference sequence). J gave up 3 bases and V 6 bases, and 13 bases lay outside the gene matches. The length of the CDR3 is 16 residues. This clonotype was obtained from a man over 45 who received an inactivated influenza vaccine. The chain links TRBV20-1 to TRBJ1-1; 10 bases match TRBD1. Sequences were derived from PBMCs from blood, sampled roughly 15 days before vaccination. The CDR3 protein is CSAPGQGFAPDTEAFF. CDR3 sequence (DNA): TGCAGTGCGCCGGGACAGGGGTTTGCCCCGGACACTGAAGCTTTCTTT.